The present entry profiles one TCR beta chain with its context. Its antigen is not identified. The junction does not match germline at one end; this may be a read error. The data belong to a study of cytomegalovirus exposure and HLA in healthy donors. About the research overall: Findings of an earlier analysis included around 100 million unique TCR beta sequences from some 180 million T cells.

Donors consisted of healthy bone marrow donors. Study-wide findings and caveats: For most subjects, TCR beta sequences were reported to predict HLA-A and HLA-B alleles with accuracy. The study listed about 150 cytomegalovirus-associated TCR beta chains.

PCR employed 60 Vbeta and 13 Jbeta primers. TCRdb keeps only in-frame clones here, not all; method: immunoSEQ multiplex PCR. Here the sample table reports just over 150,000 clones. This CDR3 comprises 15 residues. Germline V gene data show CDR1 as LNHNV and CDR2 as YYDKDF (reference sequence). The material sequenced was PBMCs. This sequence originates from a young man in good health and CMV-seronegative. V and J are TRBV15 and TRBJ2-1, with 8 bases that match TRBD1. CDR3 amino acids: CATSGDRGTYNEQFF. The DNA for the CDR3 is TGTGCCACCAGCGGAGACAGGGGAACCTACAATGAGCAGTTCTTC.